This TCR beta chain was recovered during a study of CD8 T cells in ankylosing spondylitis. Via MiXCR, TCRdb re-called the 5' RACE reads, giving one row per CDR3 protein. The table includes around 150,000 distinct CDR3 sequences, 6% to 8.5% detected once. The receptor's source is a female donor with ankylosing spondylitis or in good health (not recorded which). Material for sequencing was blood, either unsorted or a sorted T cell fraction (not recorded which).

The CDR3, as DNA: TGTGCCTGGAGTGTACCAGGGTACACAGATACGCAGTATTTT. It encodes CAWSVPGYTDTQYF. V usage is TRBV30 and J usage is TRBJ2-3, with a possible D match to TRBD1 (5 bases). This CDR3 is built from 14 residues. Germline V gene data show CDR1 as GTSNPN and CDR2 as SVGIG (reference sequence). Trimming took 0 bases from V and 2 from J, leaving 9 bases between them.